This T cell receptor beta chain was captured in a study of control samples from healthy donors and cancer patients (dated by TCRdb to 2019 to 2021). The library was made by the immunoSEQ multiplex PCR assay. Not all clones reach the TCRdb copy of this immuneACCESS table, which keeps in-frame sequences only. Checked studies attribute under half of the gap to unresolved V genes and leave the rest unexplained. Present in this sample are 150,000 to 200,000 clones, 90% of which were seen just once. Just over 1.4% of the sample is held by the ten biggest clonotypes. The CDR3 starts with the cysteine, ends with the phenylalanine, and has 14 residues. Only CDR3 DNA remains: 42 bases, in frame from the first base. The germline V gene provides CDR1 KGHDR and CDR2 SFDVKD. The junction shows trimming of 4 bases on V and 6 bases on J, plus 11 bases between the germline ends. Remarks on this clone: It lacks a known antigen. No much larger clonotype is one base removed from it; base qualities were not supplied.

The clonotype originates from a woman aged 50 to 60 in good health. The sequence links TRBV24-1 to TRBJ1-4; TRBD1 might be the D gene, on 6 matching bases. Sequenced material: blood. The encoded CDR3 is CATSDSTGYEKLFF. DNA sequence: TGTGCCACCAGTGACTCAACAGGGTATGAAAAACTGTTTTTT.